This entry lists 15 T cell receptor beta chains sequenced from one sample in a study of T cell repertoires in aging, cancer and after chemotherapy. Amplification of TCR beta used genomic DNA extracted from peripheral blood. Rearranged V-D-J TRB sequences were amplified with a mixed TRB-A/B primer pool. TCRdb analysed the multiplex PCR reads with MiXCR anew, one entry per CDR3 protein. Of some 1,600 distinct CDR3 sequences in the sample, 39% are singletons; the top ten hold 51%. Material: blood. All receptors derive from a human donor with a solid tumor.

V is TRBV27 and J is TRBJ2-3, with unresolved D. CDR3 size: 14 residues. In germline, CDR1 is MNHEY, CDR2 SMNVEV (reference sequence). The V end lost 0 bases, the J end lost 0 bases, and 4 bases lay between the germline ends. The CDR3: CASSLSGSTDTQYF. The CDR3 coding sequence is TGTGCCAGCAGTTTATCGGGTAGCACAGATACGCAGTATTTT.

The chain joins TRBV6-5 to TRBJ1-1; 9 bases line up with TRBD1. Trimming took 7 bases from V and 2 from J; bases not matched to a gene: 5. Germline assignment: CDR1 MNHEY and CDR2 SVGAGI. The CDR3 totals 14 residues. This chain's CDR3 is CASIGTGYNTEAFF. In DNA form, the CDR3 reads TGTGCCAGCATCGGGACAGGGTATAACACTGAAGCTTTCTTT.

This clonotype has more than one count but fewer than ten. The genes are TRBV20-1 and TRBJ2-7; no clear D. Germline V gene sequence: CDR1 DFQATT, CDR2 SNEGSKA (reference sequence). V was clipped by 0 bases and J by 3 bases, with 6 bases between them. The CDR3 spans 12 residues. The CDR3, as DNA: TGCAGTGCTAGAGAGCAAAGCTACGAGCAGTACTTC. As protein: CSAREQSYEQYF.

CDR3 amino acids: CASSFQGAATEAFF. The CDR3 region has the DNA TGTGCCAGCAGTTTTCAGGGGGCCGCCACTGAAGCTTTCTTT. The chain joins TRBV12-3 or TRBV12-4 to TRBJ1-1; 8 nucleotides line up with TRBD1. The V segment lost 3 bases and the J segment 4 bases; nucleotides outside the gene matches: 4. The CDR3 extends over 14 amino acids.

This clonotype was picked up a small number of times. The rearrangement joins TRBV7-2 to TRBJ2-5; no clear D. Per germline, CDR1 SGHTA and CDR2 FQGNSA. This CDR3 region has 13 residues. V was trimmed by 3 bases and J by 5 bases, leaving 10 bases between them. The CDR3, as DNA: TGTGCCAGCAGCTTTTTCGTTTGGGAGACCCAGTACTTC. The encoded protein is CASSFFVWETQYF.

This clonotype has more than one count but fewer than ten. This chain uses TRBV30 with TRBJ1-1, with D perhaps matching TRBD1 (6 bases). In germline, CDR1 is GTSNPN, CDR2 SVGIG (reference sequence). This CDR3 is 12 amino acids long. CDR3 residues: CASDSQNTEAFF. Written as DNA, the CDR3 is TGTGCTTCGGACAGCCAGAACACTGAAGCTTTCTTT.

In its sample, this clonotype was seen a few times. This chain connects TRBV20-1 to TRBJ1-4; D is unclear. The CDR3 covers 13 residues. V was clipped by 3 bases and J by 1 base, with 6 bases between them. CDR1 is DFQATT and CDR2 is SNEGSKA in the germline V gene (reference sequence). CDR3 nucleotide sequence: TGCAGTGCTAGGGCTAGAACTAATGAAAAACTGTTTTTT. This sequence encodes CSARARTNEKLFF.

V usage is TRBV7-3 and J usage is TRBJ1-3, with D possibly being TRBD1 (6 bases). Germline lookup yields CDR1 SGHTA and CDR2 FQGTGA. Trimming took off 7 bases at V and 5 bases at J, with 30 bases between the two ends. This CDR3 contains 19 residues. CDR3 region: CASNTIRSFGQSHRNTIYF. Here the CDR3 DNA reads TGTGCCAGCAACACCATTAGGAGCTTTGGACAGTCACACCGAAACACCATATATTTT.

This clonotype was picked up a small number of times. This chain connects TRBV20-1 to TRBJ2-7; TRBD2 matches at 11 bases. Germline CDR1 reads DFQATT; CDR2 reads SNEGSKA (reference sequence). The CDR3 consists of 17 residues. Trimming removed 3 bases from V and 0 bases from J; junction bases left unmatched: 10. This CDR3 reads CSASTSGRRGLSYEQYF. As DNA, the CDR3 is TGCAGTGCTAGTACTAGCGGGAGAAGGGGTCTCTCCTACGAGCAGTACTTC.

This clonotype appeared a few times. The chain recombines TRBV20-1 with TRBJ2-7; TRBD2 agrees at 7 bases. Trimming took 3 bases from V and 1 from J; bases not matched to a gene: 12. The CDR3 is made up of 16 amino acids. CDR1 is DFQATT and CDR2 is SNEGSKA in the germline V gene (reference sequence). This CDR3 is CSARPPLTSASYEQYF. The CDR3 bases are TGCAGTGCTAGGCCCCCCCTTACTAGCGCGTCCTACGAGCAGTACTTC.

This clonotype was detected a few times. The genes are TRBV5-8 and TRBJ1-2, with D possibly matching TRBD1 (6 bases). Trimming removed 5 bases at V and 3 bases at J, with 14 bases between. The CDR3 extends over 14 amino acids. Germline V gene lookup returns CDR1 SGHTS and CDR2 YDEGEE. In DNA, the CDR3 is TGTGCCAGCAGTTCGGAACAGGGAGACTATGGCTACACCTTC. Amino acids: CASSSEQGDYGYTF.

V usage is TRBV13 and J usage is TRBJ2-1, with 10 bases identical to TRBD2. Trimming removed 4 bases from V and 2 bases from J; junction bases left unmatched: 5. The CDR3 is 16 residues long. Germline loops: CDR1 PRHDT, CDR2 FYEKMQ (reference sequence). The CDR3: CASSSGLAETYNEQFF. In DNA, the CDR3 is TGTGCCAGCAGCTCCGGACTAGCGGAGACCTACAATGAGCAGTTCTTC.

The rearrangement joins TRBV6-5 to TRBJ2-7; TRBD1 agrees at 10 bases. The trim removed 4 bases at V and 4 bases at J, leaving 7 bases unmatched. Germline CDR1 reads MNHEY; CDR2 reads SVGAGI. The CDR3 runs 15 residues. Here the CDR3 reads CASSSMTGGLYEQYF. DNA for the CDR3: TGTGCCAGCAGTTCTATGACAGGGGGCTTGTACGAGCAGTACTTC.

This clonotype was picked up a small number of times. CDR3 DNA: TGCAGTGCGCAAAACCCCAGGGATTTAAACTATGGCTACACCTTC. It translates to CSAQNPRDLNYGYTF. The chain recombines TRBV20-1 with TRBJ1-2; D perhaps matches TRBD1 (5 bases). The V end was cut by 6 bases, the J end by 2 bases, with 19 bases between. This CDR3 has 15 residues. Germline V gene data show CDR1 as DFQATT and CDR2 as SNEGSKA (reference sequence).

V gene TRBV7-6 combines with J gene TRBJ2-3; 7 bases map to TRBD2. CDR1 and CDR2 (germline): SGHVS, FNYEAQ. The CDR3 consists of 18 residues. Trimming removed 2 bases from V and 5 bases from J; junction bases left unmatched: 16. The CDR3 loop is CASSLKSGATSYLDTQYF. CDR3 DNA: TGTGCCAGCAGCTTAAAAAGCGGGGCGACCTCTTATCTAGATACGCAGTATTTT.